This T cell receptor beta chain was identified during a study of chemoradiotherapy in HPV16-positive cancers. Sequencing used immunoSEQ multiplex PCR; TCRdb keeps in-frame clones, though not all of them. The sample has roughly 39,000 clones; roughly three quarters are singletons. The CDR3 is 15 residues long. CDR1 is LNHDA and CDR2 is SQIVND in the germline V gene (reference sequence). After removal of 4 bases from V and 4 bases from J, the junction contained 9 bases not matched to a gene. This clonotype was sampled from a human donor with HPV-associated anogenital cancer. The chain uses TRBV19 and TRBJ2-5; TRBD1 matches 7 bases. The input for sequencing was blood, taken from a patient who underwent chemoradiotherapy. CDR3 amino acids: CASSTPRTGSETQYF. As DNA, the CDR3 is TGTGCCAGTAGTACCCCCCGGACAGGCTCAGAGACCCAGTACTTC.